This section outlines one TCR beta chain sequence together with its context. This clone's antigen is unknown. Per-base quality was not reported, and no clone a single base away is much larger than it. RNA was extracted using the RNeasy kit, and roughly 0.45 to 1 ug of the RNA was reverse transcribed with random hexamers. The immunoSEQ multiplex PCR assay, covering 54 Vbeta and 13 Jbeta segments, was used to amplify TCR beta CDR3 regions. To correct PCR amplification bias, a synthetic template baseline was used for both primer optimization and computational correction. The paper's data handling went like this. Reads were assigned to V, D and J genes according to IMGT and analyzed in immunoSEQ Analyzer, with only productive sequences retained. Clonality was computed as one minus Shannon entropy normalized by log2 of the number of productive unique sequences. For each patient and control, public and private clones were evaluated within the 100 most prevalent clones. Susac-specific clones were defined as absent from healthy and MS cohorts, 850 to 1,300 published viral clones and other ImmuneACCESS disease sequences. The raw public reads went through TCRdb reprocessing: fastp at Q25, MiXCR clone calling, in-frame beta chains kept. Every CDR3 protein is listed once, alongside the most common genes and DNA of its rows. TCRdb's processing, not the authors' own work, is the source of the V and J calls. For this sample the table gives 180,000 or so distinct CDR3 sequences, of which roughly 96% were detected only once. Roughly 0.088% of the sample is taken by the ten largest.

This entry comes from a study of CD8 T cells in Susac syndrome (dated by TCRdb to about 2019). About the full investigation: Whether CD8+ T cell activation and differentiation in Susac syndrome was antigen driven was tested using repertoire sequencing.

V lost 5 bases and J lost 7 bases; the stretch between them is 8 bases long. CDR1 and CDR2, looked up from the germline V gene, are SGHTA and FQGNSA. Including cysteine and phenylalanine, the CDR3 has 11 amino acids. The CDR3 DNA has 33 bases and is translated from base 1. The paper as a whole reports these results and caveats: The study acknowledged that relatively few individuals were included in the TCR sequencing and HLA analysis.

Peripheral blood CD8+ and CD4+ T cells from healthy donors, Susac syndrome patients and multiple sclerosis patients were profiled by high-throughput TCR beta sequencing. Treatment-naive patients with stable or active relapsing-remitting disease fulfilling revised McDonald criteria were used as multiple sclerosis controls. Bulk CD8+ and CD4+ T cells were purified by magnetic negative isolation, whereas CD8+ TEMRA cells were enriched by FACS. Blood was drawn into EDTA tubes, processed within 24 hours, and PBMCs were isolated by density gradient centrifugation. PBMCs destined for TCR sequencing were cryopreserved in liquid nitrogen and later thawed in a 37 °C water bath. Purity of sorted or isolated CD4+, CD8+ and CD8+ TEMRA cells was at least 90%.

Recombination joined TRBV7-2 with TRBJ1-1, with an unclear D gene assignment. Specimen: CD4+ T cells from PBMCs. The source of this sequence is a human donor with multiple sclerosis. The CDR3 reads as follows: CASSNRREAFF. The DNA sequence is TGTGCCAGCAGCAACCGGCGTGAAGCTTTCTTT.